This is a list of T cell receptor beta chains from one sample in a study of PD-1 blockade in classical Hodgkin lymphoma. Produced via immunoSEQ multiplex PCR; TCRdb's table is partial and in-frame only. Among about 110,000 clones listed, about nine tenths were seen once. Here the sequenced sample was peripheral blood mononuclear cells (PBMCs), taken before the second cycle of nivolumab. The receptors here all came from a human donor with classical Hodgkin lymphoma. CDR3s include the opening cysteine and the closing phenylalanine or tryptophan. D genes are given only for firm matches. A clone size is listed for some rows: how often the clone was seen (once, few, many), or a class if it is expanded.

V,J,size,D,DNA,CDR3
TRBV28,TRBJ2-1,-,TRBD2,TGTGCCAGCAGCGCTCCCCGGACTAGCGGATACAATGAGCAGTTCTTC,CASSAPRTSGYNEQFF
TRBV19,TRBJ1-1,-,-,TGTGCCAGTAGTCCAGGGGTGGCTGAAGCTTTCTTT,CASSPGVAEAFF
TRBV30,TRBJ1-1,few,-,TGTGCCTGGAGCCTGCTTACGACAGCCTCGGCTTTCTTT,CAWSLLTTASAFF
TRBV4-1,TRBJ2-7,once,-,TGCGCCAGCAGCCAAGATAGCGGACTTACCTACGAGCAGTACTTC,CASSQDSGLTYEQYF
TRBV4-3,TRBJ2-2,-,-,TGCGCCAGCAGCCAAGACGAAGGGGACGACACCGGGGAGCTGTTTTTT,CASSQDEGDDTGELFF
TRBV7-9,TRBJ1-2,-,-,TGTGCCAGCAGCACGGACAGCGCTCTCTATGGCTACACCTTC,CASSTDSALYGYTF
TRBV5-5,TRBJ2-5,-,-,TGTGCCAGCAGCTTGGACGTGGGTGGCGCTCCCCAAGAGACCCAGTACTTC,CASSLDVGGAPQETQYF
TRBV25-1,TRBJ2-1,-,TRBD2,TGTGCCAGCACACATCTAGCGGGAGGAACCTACAATGAGCAGTTCTTC,CASTHLAGGTYNEQFF
TRBV2,TRBJ2-3,-,-,TGTGCCAGCCCAGGGGAGGGCACAGATACGCAGTATTTT,CASPGEGTDTQYF
TRBV9,TRBJ1-2,few,-,TGTGCCAGCAGCGTAGAAAGGGACTATGGCTACACCTTC,CASSVERDYGYTF
TRBV19,TRBJ2-1,-,TRBD2,TGTGCCAGTAGTATAGGTTGGGGACTAGCGGCCAATGAGCAGTTCTTC,CASSIGWGLAANEQFF
TRBV11-1,TRBJ2-7,-,TRBD1,TGTGCCAGCAGCCCGGGACAGGCAGGCACCTACGAGCAGTACTTC,CASSPGQAGTYEQYF
TRBV28,TRBJ1-1,-,-,TGTGCCAGCGACACTGAAGCTTTCTTT,CASDTEAFF
TRBV25-1,TRBJ1-2,-,TRBD1,TGTGCCAGCAGTGAATTTGGACAGGCGGACTATGGCTACACCTTC,CASSEFGQADYGYTF
TRBV11-2,TRBJ1-2,-,TRBD1,TGTGCCAGCAGCGTCCGTCGGGACAGGGTTGCGACCGGGTATGGCTACACCTTC,CASSVRRDRVATGYGYTF
TRBV7-6,TRBJ1-2,-,-,TGTGCCAGCAGCCCCGATCTTAGCAGGGTTGGCTACACCTTC,CASSPDLSRVGYTF
TRBV27,TRBJ2-5,few,-,TGTGCCAGCAGTCAAGAAGGGATTCAAGAGACCCAGTACTTC,CASSQEGIQETQYF
TRBV27,TRBJ2-5,-,-,TGTGCCAGCAGTTTCTCGGGACAACCAATAGAGACCCAGTACTTC,CASSFSGQPIETQYF
TRBV7-2,TRBJ1-1,-,-,TGTGCCAGCAGCTGGAATGGGGGAAACACTGAAGCTTTCTTT,CASSWNGGNTEAFF
TRBV28,TRBJ2-7,-,TRBD1,TGTGCCAGCAGTGCCCGACAGGGCTACGAGCAGTACTTC,CASSARQGYEQYF
TRBV2,TRBJ2-7,few,-,TGTGCCAGCAGGGATCGGGACAACTACTACGAGCAGTACTTC,CASRDRDNYYEQYF
TRBV6-5,TRBJ2-7,-,-,TGTGCCAGCAGACTGGACAGTCTATCAGCCTACGAGCAGTACTTC,CASRLDSLSAYEQYF
TRBV28,TRBJ2-3,-,-,TGTGCCAGCAGTACTCCCCGGGGCACAGATACGCAGTATTTT,CASSTPRGTDTQYF
TRBV11-2,TRBJ2-1,-,-,TGTGCCAGCAGCTTTTCGTTACAGGGTTTAGGTGTCCTCAATGAGCAGTTCTTC,CASSFSLQGLGVLNEQFF
TRBV12-5,TRBJ1-3,once,-,TGTGCTAGTGGTTTAGAACCCTCTGGAAACACCATATATTTT,CASGLEPSGNTIYF